The 11 T cell receptor beta chains below all came from one sample that was sequenced in a study of blood T cells in healthy people across ages. The second PCR ran about 6 to 11 cycles with a sample-barcoded 5' primer and J-beta primers. Using its own MiXCR run on the 5' RACE reads, TCRdb lists one record per CDR3 protein. The repertoire consists of about 2 million distinct CDR3 sequences, with around 48% occurring once and the leading ten covering around 2.1%. Sequenced sample: blood. The origin of the receptors is a woman aged 40 to 55 in good health.

The rearrangement joins TRBV4-3 to TRBJ2-1, with unresolved D. The germline CDR1 and CDR2 sequences are LGHNA and YSLEER. The V end was cut by 1 base, the J end by 5 bases, with 6 bases between. CDR3 size: 13 residues. The CDR3 DNA reads as TGCGCCAGCAGCCAAGCCCCTAACAATGAGCAGTTCTTC. Translating gives CASSQAPNNEQFF.

J is TRBJ2-7 and V is TRBV20-1; 7 bases match TRBD2. The CDR3 has 14 residues. The V gene end was trimmed by 6 bases and the J gene end by 5 bases; junction bases not matched to a gene: 13. CDR1 is DFQATT and CDR2 is SNEGSKA in the germline V gene (reference sequence). This CDR3 is CSAAIPGGTHEQYF. The CDR3 DNA is TGCAGTGCCGCTATTCCCGGGGGGACCCACGAGCAGTACTTC.

This clonotype has just a few counts. The chain recombines TRBV4-2 with TRBJ1-2; D remains ambiguous. Trimming removed 4 bases at V and 12 bases at J, with 15 bases between. The CDR3 loop spans 12 amino acids. The germline gives CDR1 LGHNA, CDR2 YNFKEQ. The CDR3: CASSPALDAHTF. Here the CDR3 DNA reads TGTGCCAGCAGCCCTGCCTTGGATGCTCACACCTTC.

The chain uses TRBV6-5 and TRBJ1-6; 11 nucleotides agree with TRBD1. Per the germline V gene, CDR1 is MNHEY and CDR2 is SVGAGI. The CDR3 is 14 amino acids. The J segment lost 9 bases and the V segment lost 5 bases, leaving 3 bases of the junction unmatched. The CDR3 sequence is CASSIGTGGSPLHF. The CDR3 DNA is TGTGCCAGCAGTATAGGGACAGGGGGTTCACCCCTCCACTTT.

In this sample, this clonotype turned up a few times. The rearrangement joins TRBV20-1 to TRBJ2-1; the match to TRBD1 covers 10 bases. CDR1 DFQATT and CDR2 SNEGSKA come from the germline V gene (reference sequence). With V trimmed by 6 bases and J by 6 bases, 8 bases remained unmatched. CDR3 length equals 14 residues. The CDR3 region has the DNA TGCAGTGCGACGACAGGGGGCCTGGGCAATGAGCAGTTCTTC. It is translated as CSATTGGLGNEQFF.

The chain carries TRBV6-1 and TRBJ1-1, with D hard to call. Germline assignment: CDR1 MNHNS and CDR2 SASEGT. V was cut by 3 bases and J by 10 bases, with 9 bases left in between. This CDR3 is 11 amino acids long. The CDR3 DNA is TGTGCCAGCAGTGAGTCGCTCGTAGCTTTCTTT. Residues: CASSESLVAFF.

The chain joins TRBV5-1 to TRBJ2-3, with TRBD2 identical over 7 bases. The germline gives CDR1 SGHRS, CDR2 YFSETQ. The length of the CDR3 is 17 residues. V gave up 3 bases and J gave up 0 bases; unmatched junction bases: 10. Here the CDR3 reads CASSSAMGLPSTDTQYF. The CDR3 DNA follows: TGCGCCAGCAGCTCCGCCATGGGACTACCAAGCACAGATACGCAGTATTTT.

In its sample, this clonotype was seen a few times. V is TRBV7-8 and J is TRBJ2-1; D possibly corresponds to TRBD2 (5 bases). The CDR3 has 13 amino acids. The germline V gene has CDR1 SGHVS and CDR2 FQNEAQ. V lost 6 bases, J lost 6 bases, and 12 bases lay in between. CDR3 loop: CASRLTSGNEQFF. Written as DNA, the CDR3 is TGTGCCAGCAGATTAACTAGTGGCAATGAGCAGTTCTTC.

This clonotype came up a few times. J is TRBJ1-2 and V is TRBV5-1, with D uncertain. CDR1 and CDR2 (germline): SGHRS, YFSETQ. This CDR3 comprises 16 residues. V was clipped by 1 base and J by 2 bases, with 15 bases between them. CDR3 coding DNA: TGCGCCAGCAGCTTGAGTCTGGAAGGGATAAACTATGGCTACACCTTC. Encoded protein: CASSLSLEGINYGYTF.

The chain recombines TRBV7-9 with TRBJ1-1, with D unresolved. V was clipped by 5 bases and J by 1 base, with 5 bases between them. The V gene's germline CDR1 is SEHNR and CDR2 FQNEAQ (reference sequence). The CDR3 extends over 12 amino acids. CDR3 sequence: CASSKTNTEAFF. The CDR3 nucleotides read TGTGCCAGCAGCAAGACGAACACTGAAGCTTTCTTT.

This clonotype was seen a few times. The chain links TRBV5-1 to TRBJ2-1; 7 nucleotides agree with TRBD2. The germline CDR1 and CDR2 sequences are SGHRS and YFSETQ. J lost 9 bases, V lost 4 bases, and 4 bases had no gene match. The CDR3 contains 12 residues. CDR3 sequence: CASSPGGLEQFF. CDR3 DNA sequence: TGCGCCAGCAGCCCGGGGGGACTTGAGCAGTTCTTC. The variable domain in full, completed from reference TRBV5-1 and TRBJ2-1, reads KAGVTQTPRYLIKTRGQQVTLSCSPISGHRSVSWYQQTPGQGLQFLFEYFSETQRNKGNFPGRFSGRQFSNSRSEMNVSTLELGDSALYLCASSPGGLEQFFGPGTRLTVL.